Presented here are 17 T cell receptor beta chains from one specimen sequenced in a study of shared clonotypes between healthy human individuals. The repertoire was sequenced with immunoSEQ multiplex PCR; TCRdb's copy has only in-frame clones and lacks some. The repertoire holds some 2.4 million clones, with 80% to 95% as singletons. Sequences were obtained from naive CD4+ T cells from PBMCs. Regarding subset: CD45RA+ positively selected. Receptors originate from a man between 18 and 35 years old in good health. Some clones in this sample may be carry-over from other donors' samples.

The CDR3 DNA is TGTGCCAGCAGCTCGCACCCTGGTTGGATAAGCGGGGAGACCCAGTACTTC. It encodes CASSSHPGWISGETQYF. J is TRBJ2-5 and V is TRBV11-2, with a weak D call TRBD2 (6 bases). CDR1 and CDR2 (germline): SGHAT, FQNNGV. V lost 4 bases, J lost 5 bases, and 23 bases lay in between. The CDR3 has 17 amino acids.

The genes are TRBV11-2 and TRBJ2-2; TRBD1 matches at 10 bases. V lost 5 bases and J lost 2; bases outside the gene matches: 5. The CDR3 runs 16 residues. The germline V gene has CDR1 SGHAT and CDR2 FQNNGV. In DNA, the CDR3 is TGTGCCAGCAGCCAAGGGACAGGGGACAACACCGGGGAGCTGTTTTTT. Translated: CASSQGTGDNTGELFF.

The chain carries TRBV5-4 and TRBJ2-3; D gene unclear. CDR3 length: 15 residues. Germline assignment: CDR1 SGHNT and CDR2 YYREEE (reference sequence). V was shortened by 3 bases and J by 2 bases, with 13 bases between the two germline ends. The CDR3 region is CASSWWPIPTDTQYF. Written as DNA, the CDR3 is TGTGCCAGCAGCTGGTGGCCCATCCCCACAGATACGCAGTATTTT.

Comment on this clone: The same CDR3 arises from other DNA sequences in this sample as well. The CDR3 coding sequence is TGTGCCAGCTCACCAACAGGAGAAGAGACCCAGTACTTC. Its protein is CASSPTGEETQYF. This chain connects TRBV18 to TRBJ2-5; weak D call: TRBD1 (5 bases). The CDR3 totals 13 residues. Germline CDR1 reads KGHSH; CDR2 reads LQKENI. Trimming stripped 2 bases from V and 3 bases from J, with 7 bases between.

Turning to this clone: Other nucleotide sequences in the sample specify the same CDR3. The chain carries TRBV6-5 and TRBJ1-3; D gene uncertain. Per the germline V gene, CDR1 is MNHEY and CDR2 is SVGAGI. The CDR3 consists of 15 residues. The V gene lost 2 bases and the J gene lost 0 bases, with 8 bases spanning the gap. The CDR3 region is CASSYSSSSGNTIYF. In nucleotides, the CDR3 is TGTGCCAGCAGTTACAGTTCCAGCTCTGGAAACACCATATATTTT.

The CDR3 here is CAISQAALDEQFF. In DNA, the CDR3 is TGTGCCATCAGTCAGGCGGCGTTAGATGAGCAGTTCTTC. The chain employs TRBV10-3 and TRBJ2-1; D gene uncertain. CDR1 is ENHRY, CDR2 SYGVKD, per germline. This CDR3 is 13 amino acids long. V was cut by 5 bases and J by 8 bases, with 13 bases left in between.

The J gene is TRBJ2-3, the V gene TRBV2; TRBD2 agrees at 9 bases. Unmatched junction bases numbered 3, after V lost 8 bases and J lost 3 bases. Germline-derived CDR1 and CDR2 are SNHLY and FYNNEI. This CDR3 has 13 amino acids. This CDR3 is CASETSGTDTQYF. DNA for the CDR3: TGTGCCAGCGAGACTAGCGGAACAGATACGCAGTATTTT.

The chain carries TRBV28 and TRBJ2-3; perhaps TRBD1 as D (6 bases). This CDR3 spans 13 amino acids. The germline CDR1 and CDR2 sequences are MDHEN and SYDVKM. Trimming removed 5 bases at V and 0 bases at J, with 6 bases between. The CDR3: CASSRGSTDTQYF. The CDR3 DNA reads as TGTGCCAGCAGTAGGGGGAGCACAGATACGCAGTATTTT. The entire variable domain, with the rest obtained from reference TRBV28 and TRBJ2-3, is as follows: DVKVTQSSRYLVKRTGEKVFLECVQDMDHENMFWYRQDPGLGLRLIYFSYDVKMKEKGDIPEGYSVSREKKERFSLILESASTNQTSMYLCASSRGSTDTQYFGPGTRLTVL.

This clone was seen a handful of times. CDR3 nucleotides: TGTGCCATCATTACCCAGGGGGAGACTGAAGCTTTCTTT. This translates into CAIITQGETEAFF. V and J are TRBV28 and TRBJ1-1; 7 nucleotides align to TRBD1. The CDR3 runs 13 residues. Trimming removed 10 bases from V and 5 bases from J; junction bases left unmatched: 10. Germline loops: CDR1 MDHEN, CDR2 SYDVKM.

This clone showed up just a few times. The rearrangement joins TRBV11-2 to TRBJ2-1; D not resolved. This CDR3 spans 13 amino acids. V was pared by 1 base and J by 7 bases, with 8 bases between. In germline, CDR1 is SGHAT, CDR2 FQNNGV. This chain's CDR3 is CASSLVAPNEQFF. The CDR3 DNA sequence: TGTGCCAGCAGCTTAGTAGCCCCAAATGAGCAGTTCTTC.

The chain couples TRBV2 to TRBJ2-2; TRBD2 is a possible D gene (6 bases). The CDR3 has 15 residues. V was trimmed by 9 bases and J by 0 bases, leaving 14 bases between them. The V gene's germline CDR1 is SNHLY and CDR2 FYNNEI. The CDR3 reads CASKVGGTNTGELFF. As DNA, the CDR3 is TGTGCCAGTAAGGTTGGCGGGACGAACACCGGGGAGCTGTTTTTT.

J is TRBJ2-3 and V is TRBV7-2; D gene uncertain. Germline V lookup: CDR1 SGHTA, CDR2 FQGNSA. The CDR3 consists of 16 residues. Deletions cut 1 base from V and 5 bases from J, with 16 bases between. The CDR3 sequence is CASSLGRLFQRDTQYF. The CDR3 DNA follows: TGTGCCAGCAGCTTAGGAAGACTGTTTCAGCGAGATACGCAGTATTTT.

The chain recombines TRBV9 with TRBJ2-1; TRBD2 aligns across 10 bases. V lost 2 bases to trimming and J lost 5 bases; unmatched junction nucleotides: 4. The CDR3 extends over 15 amino acids. Germline lookup yields CDR1 SGDLS and CDR2 YYNGEE. DNA of the CDR3: TGTGCCAGCAGCGTTGGTGGACTAGCGGACAATGAGCAGTTCTTC. This gives the protein CASSVGGLADNEQFF.

The chain has TRBV27 and TRBJ2-2; 12 nucleotides agree with TRBD2. J gave up 1 base and V 7 bases, and 10 bases lay outside the gene matches. The CDR3 sequence is 18 residues long. Germline V CDR1 and CDR2: MNHEY, SMNVEV (reference sequence). CDR3 loop: CASKGLAGRTMNTGELFF. CDR3 DNA: TGTGCCAGCAAGGGACTAGCGGGCCGTACAATGAACACCGGGGAGCTGTTTTTT.

The chain couples TRBV19 to TRBJ2-4; D gene ambiguous. Germline CDR1 is LNHDA and CDR2 is SQIVND (reference sequence). There are 16 residues in the CDR3. The germline V and J ends were trimmed by 2 bases and 0 bases, with 11 bases remaining between them. CDR3 sequence: CASSINGHLAKNIQYF. The CDR3, as DNA: TGTGCCAGTAGTATAAATGGCCACTTAGCCAAAAACATTCAGTACTTC.

The V and J genes are TRBV27 and TRBJ2-7; weak D call: TRBD2 (6 bases). Germline V lookup: CDR1 MNHEY, CDR2 SMNVEV (reference sequence). This CDR3 region has 14 residues. Trimming took off 6 bases at V and 6 bases at J, with 18 bases between the two ends. In DNA, the CDR3 is TGTGCCAGCAGACCCGCGGGACTGTCTGGCGAGCAGTACTTC. Translating gives CASRPAGLSGEQYF.

The table lists this clone with a count of one. V usage is TRBV14 and J usage is TRBJ2-1; maybe TRBD2 (5 bases). V shed 1 base and J shed 8 bases, with 9 bases lying between them. Germline CDR1 reads SGHDN; CDR2 reads FVKESK. The length of the CDR3 is 13 residues. CDR3 in amino acids: CASSQGAADEQFF. The CDR3 bases are TGTGCCAGCAGCCAAGGAGCAGCGGATGAGCAGTTCTTC.